This T cell receptor beta chain comes out of a study of regulatory T cells. Study conclusions and caveats: Patient repertoires had restricted TRB V-J pairs and skewed V and J usage, most in Tregs. Patient CD8+ T cells trended toward lower Shannon entropy than controls.

CDR1 is MNHEY and CDR2 is SVGAGI in the germline V gene. J gave up 2 bases and V 6 bases, and 1 base lay outside the gene matches. The CDR3 extends over 13 amino acids. To note about this clone: Antigen: not known.

The PCR used 52 TRBV and 13 TRBJ primers. Here immunoSEQ multiplex PCR was the method, and the copy in TCRdb shows in-frame clones only, minus some. The data contain 2,000 to 2,500 clones, 67% of them singletons. This clonotype originated in a person aged 25 to 45 with CD3G deficiency. V is TRBV6-5 and J is TRBJ1-2, with TRBD1 matching over 9 bases. The sample was CD8+ T cells sorted from blood. The CDR3 loop is CASSDRGNYGYTF. In DNA, the CDR3 is TGTGCCAGCAGCGACAGGGGGAACTATGGCTACACCTTC.